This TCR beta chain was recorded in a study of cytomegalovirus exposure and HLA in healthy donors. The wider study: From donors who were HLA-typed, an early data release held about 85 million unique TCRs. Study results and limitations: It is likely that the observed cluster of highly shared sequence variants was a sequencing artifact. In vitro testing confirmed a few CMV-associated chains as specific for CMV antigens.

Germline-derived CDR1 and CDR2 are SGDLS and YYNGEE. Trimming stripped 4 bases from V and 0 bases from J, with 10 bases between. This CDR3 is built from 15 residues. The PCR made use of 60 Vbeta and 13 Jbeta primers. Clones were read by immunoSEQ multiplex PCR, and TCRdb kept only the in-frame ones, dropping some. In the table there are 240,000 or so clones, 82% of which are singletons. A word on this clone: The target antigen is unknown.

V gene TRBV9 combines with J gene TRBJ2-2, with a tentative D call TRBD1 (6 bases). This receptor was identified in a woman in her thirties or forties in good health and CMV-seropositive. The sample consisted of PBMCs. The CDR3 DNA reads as TGTGCCAGCAGCCTTAGGGGGACGAACACCGGGGAGCTGTTTTTT. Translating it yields CASSLRGTNTGELFF. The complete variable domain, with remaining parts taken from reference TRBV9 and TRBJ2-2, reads DSGVTQTPKHLITATGQRVTLRCSPRSGDLSVYWYQQSLDQGLQFLIQYYNGEERAKGNILERFSAQQFPDLHSELNLSSLELGDSALYFCASSLRGTNTGELFFGEGSRLTVL.